The 16 T cell receptor beta chains below come from one sample, sequenced in a study of beta chain features in type 1 diabetes (dated by TCRdb to 2017 to 2018). The method was the immunoSEQ multiplex PCR assay. The entire amount of isolated RNA was reverse transcribed using the High Capacity cDNA Reverse Transcription Kit, so the sequenced TCRB transcripts were expressed ones. TCRdb carries this immuneACCESS record with in-frame sequences only. Its versions omit some clonotypes, under half of them owing to an unresolved V gene in the studies checked, with the rest unexplained. Present in this sample are 330,000 or so clones, 20% of which were seen just once. Together, the top ten hold approximately 0.043% of the sample. The sample comprised naive CD4+ T cells from blood. The cell subset or site label here, explained by the study, means: true naive CD4+ T cells. The receptor set was obtained from a woman aged 18-30 years in good health.

The CDR3 nucleotides read TGTGCCAGCAGCTTGGGGGGACAGCCAAACAATGAGCAGTTCTTC. This sequence encodes CASSLGGQPNNEQFF. The chain combines TRBV5-4 with TRBJ2-1; TRBD1 matches 7 bases. The CDR3 extends over 15 amino acids. Germline CDR1 and CDR2: SGHNT and YYREEE (reference sequence). V dropped 0 bases and J dropped 5; count of bases not matched to a gene: 5.

This clone turned up a few times. V and J are TRBV6-6 and TRBJ2-1, with D possibly being TRBD2 (6 bases). Germline V gives CDR1 MNHNY, CDR2 SVGAGI (reference sequence). The CDR3 has 14 residues. The ends were cut back, 6 bases at V and 6 bases at J, with 15 bases in the middle. This CDR3 is CASSQRVTANEQFF. The CDR3 coding sequence is TGTGCCAGCAGCCAGCGGGTTACGGCCAATGAGCAGTTCTTC.

The J gene is TRBJ2-2, the V gene TRBV4-2, with 8 bases aligning to TRBD2. Germline V gene sequence: CDR1 LGHNA, CDR2 YNFKEQ. There are 17 residues in the CDR3. J gave up 5 bases and V 2 bases, and 10 bases lay outside the gene matches. The CDR3 DNA is TGTGCCAGCAGCCAAACCATCGGGGGGGCCAGAACCGGGGAGCTGTTTTTT. This gives the protein CASSQTIGGARTGELFF.

The chain uses TRBV5-1 and TRBJ2-1; 8 nucleotides match TRBD2. Germline-derived CDR1 and CDR2 are SGHRS and YFSETQ. Germline trimming cut 0 bases from V and 10 bases from J; bases unmatched to any gene: 6. The CDR3 runs to 14 residues. The CDR3 nucleotides read TGCGCCAGCAGCTTGGGGTCTAGCGGGCGAGAGCAGTTCTTC. Its translation is CASSLGSSGREQFF.

This sequence joins TRBV9 and TRBJ2-2; D is perhaps TRBD1 (5 bases). The CDR3 sequence is 13 residues long. V lost 6 bases, J lost 6 bases, and 12 bases lay in between. Germline loops: CDR1 SGDLS, CDR2 YYNGEE. In DNA form, the CDR3 reads TGTGCCAGCACCAGGGTGGGTGCCGGGGAGCTGTTTTTT. Translation gives CASTRVGAGELFF.

On this clone itself: At the DNA level, this CDR3 is encoded by other sequences in the same sample as well. V is TRBV19 and J is TRBJ1-2; 8 bases are a match to TRBD1. The germline V gene encodes CDR1 LNHDA and CDR2 SQIVND (reference sequence). The trim removed 8 bases at V and 2 bases at J, leaving 4 bases unmatched. The CDR3 totals 13 residues. Written as DNA, the CDR3 is TGTGCCAGTGACCGGACAGGGAACTATGGCTACACCTTC. Protein sequence: CASDRTGNYGYTF.

The CDR3 protein is CASSKGQRDGTEAFF. CDR3 in DNA: TGTGCCAGTAGTAAGGGGCAGCGGGACGGCACTGAAGCTTTCTTT. V and J are TRBV19 and TRBJ1-1, with a possible D match to TRBD1 (5 bases). With 4 bases removed from V and 4 bases from J, the gap between germline ends came to 16 bases. Germline-derived CDR1 and CDR2 are LNHDA and SQIVND (reference sequence). The CDR3 is 15 amino acids.

This chain joins TRBV7-2 and TRBJ1-2; the D gene is possibly TRBD1 (6 bases). The length of the CDR3 is 18 residues. The V and J ends lost 0 bases and 9 bases respectively, with 26 bases between them. Per the germline V gene, CDR1 is SGHTA and CDR2 is FQGNSA. The DNA of the CDR3 is TGTGCCAGCAGCTTAGCGGGTTATGGGGGCCTTCAAGGGAAACGCTACACCTTC. Its protein product is CASSLAGYGGLQGKRYTF.

The gene calls are TRBV2 and TRBJ1-2; 7 bases fit TRBD1. V was pared by 8 bases and J by 2 bases, with 11 bases of the junction left unmatched. CDR1 and CDR2 from the germline V gene are SNHLY and FYNNEI. CDR3 size: 15 residues. The CDR3 nucleotides read TGTGCCAGCGGTAGGGGACAGCTTACGAACTATGGCTACACCTTC. It translates to CASGRGQLTNYGYTF.

The genes are TRBV7-9 and TRBJ1-6; 9 bases are a match to TRBD1. The germline gives CDR1 SEHNR, CDR2 FQNEAQ (reference sequence). Trimming cost V 10 bases and J 13 bases; bases outside gene matches: 8. The CDR3 length is 12 residues. The DNA for the CDR3 is TGTGCCACCTTAACAGGGACAGGGCCCCTCCACTTT. It specifies CATLTGTGPLHF.

This clone was observed a handful of times. The chain has TRBV5-1 and TRBJ2-1; 8 positions match TRBD1. There are 14 residues in the CDR3. J was trimmed by 7 bases and V by 4 bases; bases with no gene match: 7. Germline CDR1 and CDR2: SGHRS and YFSETQ. In DNA, the CDR3 is TGCGCCAGCAGCGACCGGACAGGGACTAATGAGCAGTTCTTC. Encoded protein: CASSDRTGTNEQFF.

This clone has a handful of counts. The sample contains more than one DNA sequence encoding this CDR3. The chain recombines TRBV5-1 with TRBJ2-5; 8 bases map to TRBD1. With 2 bases clipped from V and 5 bases from J, the junction kept 5 bases outside the gene matches. Germline lookup yields CDR1 SGHRS and CDR2 YFSETQ. The CDR3 contains 14 residues. CDR3 in amino acids: CASSLGQGWETQYF. The CDR3 DNA is TGCGCCAGCAGCTTAGGACAGGGTTGGGAGACCCAGTACTTC. The whole variable domain, filled in from reference TRBV5-1 and TRBJ2-5, reads KAGVTQTPRYLIKTRGQQVTLSCSPISGHRSVSWYQQTPGQGLQFLFEYFSETQRNKGNFPGRFSGRQFSNSRSEMNVSTLELGDSALYLCASSLGQGWETQYFGPGTRLLVL.

This chain joins TRBV7-9 and TRBJ2-1, with 11 bases identical to TRBD2. The CDR3 runs to 14 residues. V lost 3 bases and J lost 9; bases outside the gene matches: 4. Per the germline V gene, CDR1 is SEHNR and CDR2 is FQNEAQ (reference sequence). The CDR3 region has the DNA TGTGCCAGCAGCTTTAGCGGGAGGGGTGGTGAGCAGTTCTTC. It is translated as CASSFSGRGGEQFF.

V gene TRBV29-1 combines with J gene TRBJ2-7; possible D gene TRBD2, 5 bases. The germline CDR1 and CDR2 sequences are SQVTM and ANQGSEA. The length of the CDR3 is 13 residues. Trimming pared 0 bases from V and 5 bases from J, leaving 11 bases between. The CDR3 DNA is TGCAGCGTTGAAGAATCTAGCTTGCACGAGCAGTACTTC. This codes for CSVEESSLHEQYF.

This rearrangement joins TRBV2 to TRBJ2-7, with TRBD1 matching over 7 bases. The CDR3 totals 13 residues. From germline, CDR1 is SNHLY and CDR2 FYNNEI. The trim removed 10 bases at V and 2 bases at J, leaving 8 bases unmatched. CDR3 sequence (DNA): TGTGCCACCCAGACAGGGAACCCCTACGAGCAGTACTTC. Protein product: CATQTGNPYEQYF.

The chain joins TRBV7-2 to TRBJ2-2; perhaps TRBD1 as D (5 bases). The CDR3 spans 13 residues. Germline V gives CDR1 SGHTA, CDR2 FQGNSA. Trimming removed 5 bases from V and 5 bases from J, with 9 bases in between. This CDR3 reads CASSSQGTGELFF. Here the CDR3 DNA reads TGTGCCAGCAGCAGTCAGGGAACCGGGGAGCTGTTTTTT.